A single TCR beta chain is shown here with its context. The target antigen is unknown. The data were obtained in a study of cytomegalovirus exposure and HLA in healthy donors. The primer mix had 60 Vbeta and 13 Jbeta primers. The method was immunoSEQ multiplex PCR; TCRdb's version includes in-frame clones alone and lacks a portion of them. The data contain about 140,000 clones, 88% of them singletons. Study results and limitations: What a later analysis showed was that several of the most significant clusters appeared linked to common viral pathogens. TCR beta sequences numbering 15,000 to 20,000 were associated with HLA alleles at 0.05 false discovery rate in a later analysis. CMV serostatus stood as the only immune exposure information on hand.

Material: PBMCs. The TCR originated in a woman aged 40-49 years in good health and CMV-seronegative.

CDR3 sequence (DNA): TGCGCCAGCAGCACGGGGATTAGCACAGATACGCAGTATTTT. This sequence encodes CASSTGISTDTQYF. The V gene is TRBV4-3, the J gene TRBJ2-3, with D possibly being TRBD2 (5 bases). V lost 5 bases, J lost 0 bases, and 9 bases lay in between. The CDR3 has 14 residues. CDR1 LGHNA and CDR2 YSLEER come from the germline V gene.